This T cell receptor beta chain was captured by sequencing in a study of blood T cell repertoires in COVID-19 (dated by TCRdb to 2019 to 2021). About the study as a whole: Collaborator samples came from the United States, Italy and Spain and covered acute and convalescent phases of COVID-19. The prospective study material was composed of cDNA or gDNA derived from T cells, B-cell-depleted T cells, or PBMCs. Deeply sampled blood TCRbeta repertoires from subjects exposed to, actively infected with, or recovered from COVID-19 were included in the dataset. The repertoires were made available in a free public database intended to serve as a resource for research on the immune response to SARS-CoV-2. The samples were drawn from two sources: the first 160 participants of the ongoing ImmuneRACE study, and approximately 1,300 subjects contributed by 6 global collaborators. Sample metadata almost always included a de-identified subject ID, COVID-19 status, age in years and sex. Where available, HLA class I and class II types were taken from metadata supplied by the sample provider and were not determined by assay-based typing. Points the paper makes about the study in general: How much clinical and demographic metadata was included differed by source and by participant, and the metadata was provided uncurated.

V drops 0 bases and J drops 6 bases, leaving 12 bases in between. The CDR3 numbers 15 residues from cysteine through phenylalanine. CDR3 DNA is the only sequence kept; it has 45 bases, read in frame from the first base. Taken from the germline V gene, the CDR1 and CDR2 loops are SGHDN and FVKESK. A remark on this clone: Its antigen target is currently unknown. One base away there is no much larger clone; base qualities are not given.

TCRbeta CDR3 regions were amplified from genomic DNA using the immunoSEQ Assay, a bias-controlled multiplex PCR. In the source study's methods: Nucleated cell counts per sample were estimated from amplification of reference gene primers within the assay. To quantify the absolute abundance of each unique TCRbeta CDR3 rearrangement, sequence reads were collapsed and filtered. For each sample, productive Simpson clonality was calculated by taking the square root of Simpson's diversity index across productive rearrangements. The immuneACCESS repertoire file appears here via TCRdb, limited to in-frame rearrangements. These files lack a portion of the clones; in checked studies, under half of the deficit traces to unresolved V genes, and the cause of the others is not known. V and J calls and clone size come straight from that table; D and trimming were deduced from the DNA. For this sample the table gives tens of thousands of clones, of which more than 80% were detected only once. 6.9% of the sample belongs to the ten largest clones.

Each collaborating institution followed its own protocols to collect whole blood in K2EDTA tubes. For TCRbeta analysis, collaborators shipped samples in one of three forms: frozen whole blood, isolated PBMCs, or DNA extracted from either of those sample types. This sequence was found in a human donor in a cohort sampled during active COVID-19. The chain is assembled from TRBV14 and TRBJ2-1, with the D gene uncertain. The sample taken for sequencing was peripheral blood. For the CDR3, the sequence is CASSQDSWASNEQFF. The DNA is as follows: TGTGCCAGCAGCCAAGATTCATGGGCGAGCAATGAGCAGTTCTTC.